The clone carrying this TCR beta chain turned up a few times. Via MiXCR, TCRdb re-called the RT-PCR reads, giving one row per CDR3 protein. Of approximately 200,000 distinct CDR3 sequences listed, approximately 41% are singletons. This sample was included in a study of patients and donors after allogeneic stem cell transplantation. From germline, CDR1 is LNHNV and CDR2 YYDKDF (reference sequence). The V end was cut by 0 bases, the J end by 4 bases, with 18 bases between. This CDR3 region has 17 residues. The chain employs TRBV15 and TRBJ1-1; perhaps TRBD1 as D (6 bases). Sequencing was carried out using blood, either unsorted or a sorted T cell fraction (not recorded which). This clonotype was obtained from a human donor who was either an allogeneic HSCT recipient or a stem cell or donor lymphocyte infusion donor (not recorded which). It is not recorded whose cells these are; they may come from a transplant donor. CDR3 amino acids: CATSRDGSGDYGTEAFF. Written as DNA, the CDR3 is TGTGCCACCAGCAGAGATGGGTCAGGGGATTATGGCACTGAAGCTTTCTTT.